A single sample gave rise to the 29 T cell receptor beta chains below, sequenced in a study of blood T cell repertoires in COVID-19. Method: immunoSEQ multiplex PCR; TCRdb's copy keeps in-frame clones and lacks some. Among around 15,000 clones, roughly 89% were seen once, and the ten largest hold 4% to 5.5%. Sequencing was performed on peripheral blood. The receptors were sampled from a man in his sixties with active COVID-19.

The genes are TRBV19 and TRBJ2-5; tentative D call: TRBD1 (6 bases). Germline V CDR1 and CDR2: LNHDA, SQIVND (reference sequence). V was pared by 6 bases and J by 5 bases, with 16 bases between. There are 14 residues in the CDR3. The CDR3 region has the DNA TGTGCCAGTAGACCGGGACATCGTGCGGAGACCCAGTACTTC. Translated: CASRPGHRAETQYF.

V gene TRBV10-3 combines with J gene TRBJ1-2; 7 bases align to TRBD1. CDR1 and CDR2 from the germline V gene are ENHRY and SYGVKD. The CDR3 has 14 amino acids. The V gene end was trimmed by 6 bases and the J gene end by 4 bases; junction bases not matched to a gene: 8. The DNA for the CDR3 is TGTGCCATCAGCCTACAGGGGTCCGGCTATGGCTACACCTTC. Its protein product is CAISLQGSGYGYTF.

This chain uses TRBV18 with TRBJ1-5, with 8 bases that match TRBD1. V was clipped by 5 bases and J by 8 bases; unmatched bases: 5. CDR3 size: 13 residues. In germline, CDR1 is KGHSH, CDR2 LQKENI. DNA of the CDR3: TGTGCCAGCTCATCCGGACAGGGCGAGCCCCAGCATTTT. Encoded protein: CASSSGQGEPQHF.

The chain is built from TRBV3-1 (or the pseudogene TRBV3-2) and TRBJ2-7; 9 bases match TRBD1. With V trimmed by 4 bases and J by 0 bases, 7 bases remained unmatched. CDR3 length: 16 amino acids. Looked up from germline, CDR1 is LGHDT and CDR2 is YNNKEL (reference sequence). CDR3 sequence reads: CASSLQGAGVSYEQYF. DNA of the CDR3: TGTGCCAGCAGCCTACAGGGGGCCGGCGTCTCCTACGAGCAGTACTTC.

The genes are TRBV19 and TRBJ1-3, with D hard to call. Trimming took 5 bases from V and 0 from J, leaving 8 bases between them. Looked up from germline, CDR1 is LNHDA and CDR2 is SQIVND (reference sequence). The CDR3 runs to 14 residues. The CDR3 sequence: CASSREFSGNTIYF. In DNA, the CDR3 is TGTGCCAGTAGTCGGGAATTCTCTGGAAACACCATATATTTT.

This clone appeared a few times. The genes are TRBV19 and TRBJ1-2, with D perhaps matching TRBD1 (6 bases). The CDR3 runs 14 residues. From germline, CDR1 is LNHDA and CDR2 SQIVND (reference sequence). V gave up 7 bases and J gave up 2 bases, with 14 bases separating them. This CDR3 reads CASTMRTGNYGYTF. CDR3 sequence (DNA): TGTGCCAGTACCATGAGAACAGGGAACTATGGCTACACCTTC. The full variable domain, its missing parts supplied by reference TRBV19 and TRBJ1-2, is DGGITQSPKYLFRKEGQNVTLSCEQNLNHDAMYWYRQDPGQGLRLIYYSQIVNDFQKGDIAEGYSVSREKKESFPLTVTSAQKNPTAFYLCASTMRTGNYGYTFGSGTRLTVV.

This clone was counted a few times. The chain has TRBV20-1 and TRBJ2-7, with TRBD2 matching 11 bases. The germline V gene has CDR1 DFQATT and CDR2 SNEGSKA (reference sequence). The CDR3 totals 11 residues. J was trimmed by 5 bases and V by 7 bases; bases with no gene match: 1. CDR3 sequence: CSGTSGHEQYF. In DNA, the CDR3 is TGCAGTGGGACTAGCGGGCACGAGCAGTACTTC.

The V and J genes are TRBV5-5 and TRBJ1-6, with 11 bases fitting TRBD1. Germline V gives CDR1 SGHKS, CDR2 YYEKEE (reference sequence). The V segment lost 3 bases and the J segment 8 bases; nucleotides outside the gene matches: 1. The CDR3 covers 14 residues. The DNA for the CDR3 is TGTGCCAGCAGCTGGGGACAGGGGGATTCACCCCTCCACTTT. This gives the protein CASSWGQGDSPLHF.

The V call is TRBV11-2, the J call TRBJ2-3, with 8 bases aligning to TRBD2. The J segment lost 4 bases and the V segment lost 3 bases, leaving 9 bases of the junction unmatched. The CDR3 length is 16 residues. Per the germline V gene, CDR1 is SGHAT and CDR2 is FQNNGV. CDR3 sequence reads: CASSFEAGALADTQYF. CDR3 nucleotide sequence: TGTGCCAGCAGCTTTGAAGCGGGGGCTCTAGCAGATACGCAGTATTTT.

The J gene is TRBJ1-1, the V gene TRBV6-5; unclear D gene. The ends were cut back, 6 bases at V and 0 bases at J, with 8 bases in the middle. This CDR3 spans 13 amino acids. The germline gives CDR1 MNHEY, CDR2 SVGAGI. CDR3 loop: CASRPTMNTEAFF. In nucleotides, the CDR3 is TGTGCCAGCAGGCCAACTATGAACACTGAAGCTTTCTTT.

This clone was recorded once. The rearrangement joins TRBV6-5 to TRBJ2-7, with D possibly matching TRBD1 (5 bases). The ends were cut back, 6 bases at V and 4 bases at J, with 10 bases in the middle. This CDR3 is built from 12 residues. Germline values: CDR1 MNHEY, CDR2 SVGAGI. The CDR3 loop reads CASSRTGYEQYF. The CDR3 DNA reads as TGTGCCAGCAGCCGAACAGGTTACGAGCAGTACTTC.

This clone has just one count. V is TRBV5-1 and J is TRBJ2-1; 8 bases fit TRBD2. Germline CDR1 reads SGHRS; CDR2 reads YFSETQ. The CDR3 is 16 amino acids. With 5 bases clipped from V and 7 bases from J, the junction kept 14 bases outside the gene matches. The CDR3 sequence: CASRPHTGGPGNEQFF. The CDR3 coding sequence is TGCGCCAGCAGGCCCCACACGGGGGGGCCGGGGAATGAGCAGTTCTTC.

The rearrangement links TRBV2 to TRBJ2-5; 10 bases line up with TRBD2. Germline lookup yields CDR1 SNHLY and CDR2 FYNNEI. V lost 9 bases, J lost 1 base, and 2 bases stayed unmatched. The CDR3 loop spans 13 amino acids. CDR3 bases: TGTGCCAGTGTAGCGGGGGGCCAAGAGACCCAGTACTTC. Protein product: CASVAGGQETQYF.

The chain combines TRBV19 with TRBJ2-5, with 8 bases that match TRBD2. This CDR3 is built from 13 residues. The germline V gene has CDR1 LNHDA and CDR2 SQIVND (reference sequence). Losses at the gene ends were 7 bases for V and 7 bases for J; bases not matched to a gene: 8. The CDR3 spells CASTTAGVVTQYF. CDR3 bases: TGTGCCAGTACAACAGCGGGGGTTGTGACCCAGTACTTC. The full variable domain, completed using reference TRBV19 and TRBJ2-5, is DGGITQSPKYLFRKEGQNVTLSCEQNLNHDAMYWYRQDPGQGLRLIYYSQIVNDFQKGDIAEGYSVSREKKESFPLTVTSAQKNPTAFYLCASTTAGVVTQYFGPGTRLLVL.

This rearrangement joins TRBV6-1 to TRBJ2-1; 11 bases fit TRBD2. CDR3 size: 16 residues. Trimming cost V 4 bases and J 4 bases; bases outside gene matches: 6. CDR1 is MNHNS, CDR2 SASEGT, per germline. The CDR3 coding sequence is TGTGCCAGCAGTGGTCCGGGACTAGCGGATTACAATGAGCAGTTCTTC. Translation gives CASSGPGLADYNEQFF.

The chain uses TRBV29-1 and TRBJ1-1; D unclear. V was shortened by 8 bases and J by 1 base, with 5 bases between the two germline ends. The length of the CDR3 is 10 residues. Germline V gene lookup returns CDR1 SQVTM and CDR2 ANQGSEA. CDR3 in amino acids: CSTKNTEAFF. CDR3 sequence (DNA): TGCAGCACAAAGAACACTGAAGCTTTCTTT.

The chain employs TRBV15 and TRBJ1-3; D call uncertain. The V gene's germline CDR1 is LNHNV and CDR2 YYDKDF (reference sequence). Trimming cost V 3 bases and J 0 bases, with 12 bases left between them. This CDR3 spans 16 amino acids. The DNA of the CDR3 is TGTGCCACCAGCAGTCCCTACAGAAGCTCTGGAAACACCATATATTTT. Protein: CATSSPYRSSGNTIYF.

This clone appeared once. This rearrangement joins TRBV21-1 to TRBJ2-7; TRBD1, the D gene given by the table, was not confirmed from the DNA. TRBV21-1 is a documented pseudogene. The CDR3 extends over 16 amino acids. CDR3 nucleotide sequence: TGTGCCAGCAGCCTTCCCACCGACAGGGACTCCTACGAGCAGTACGTC. It yields the protein CASSLPTDRDSYEQYV.

The gene calls are TRBV12-5 and TRBJ2-5; TRBD1 aligns across 8 bases. Losses at the gene ends were 6 bases for V and 4 bases for J; bases not matched to a gene: 4. The germline V gene has CDR1 LGHNT and CDR2 FRNRAP. The CDR3 loop spans 13 amino acids. DNA of the CDR3: TGTGCTAGTGGCCCCGACAGGGGAGAGACCCAGTACTTC. It encodes CASGPDRGETQYF.

The chain couples TRBV4-1 to TRBJ2-1, with D tentatively TRBD2 (6 bases). The V gene's germline CDR1 is MGHRA and CDR2 YSYEKL. Trimming pared 4 bases from V and 6 bases from J, leaving 13 bases between. This CDR3 is built from 14 residues. CDR3 amino acids: CASSLGLLGNEQFF. CDR3 in DNA: TGCGCCAGCAGCCTTGGACTATTGGGCAATGAGCAGTTCTTC.

CDR3 nucleotides: TGTGCCAGCAGCCAACCACTGAGGGAGACCCAGTACTTC. Its translation is CASSQPLRETQYF. The genes are TRBV7-9 and TRBJ2-5; D is ambiguous. The CDR3 covers 13 residues. Germline CDR1 SEHNR, CDR2 FQNEAQ (reference sequence). V lost 5 bases and J 5 bases, leaving 12 bases between the germline ends. The complete variable domain, with remaining parts taken from reference TRBV7-9 and TRBJ2-5, reads DTGVSQNPRHKITKRGQNVTFRCDPISEHNRLYWYRQTLGQGPEFLTYFQNEAQLEKSRLLSDRFSAERPKGSFSTLEIQRTEQGDSAMYLCASSQPLRETQYFGPGTRLLVL.

This clone occurred once. The V gene is TRBV18, the J gene TRBJ2-2, with a tentative D call TRBD2 (6 bases). Germline V gene sequence: CDR1 KGHSH, CDR2 LQKENI. The CDR3 extends over 16 amino acids. V was trimmed by 5 bases and J by 5 bases, leaving 18 bases between them. The CDR3 DNA follows: TGTGCCAGCTCATCGAACATTCCGGGAGATACCGGGGAGCTGTTTTTT. This translates into CASSSNIPGDTGELFF.

The rearrangement links TRBV11-2 to TRBJ2-1, with a possible D match to TRBD2 (7 bases). Trimming removed 7 bases at V and 2 bases at J, with 27 bases between. The V gene's germline CDR1 is SGHAT and CDR2 FQNNGV. This CDR3 comprises 19 residues. The CDR3 DNA reads TGTGCCAGCAACCCGCGAGGTCCGGGGGGCCGTTTCACCTACAATGAGCAGTTCTTC. Residues: CASNPRGPGGRFTYNEQFF.

This CDR3 reads CASSTYRVGSYGYTF. In DNA form, the CDR3 reads TGTGCCAGCAGCACCTACAGGGTGGGTTCCTATGGCTACACCTTC. This rearrangement joins TRBV7-2 to TRBJ1-2; tentative D call: TRBD1 (6 bases). CDR3 length equals 15 residues. V lost 5 bases to trimming and J lost 4 bases, with 17 bases between them. The V gene's germline CDR1 is SGHTA and CDR2 FQGNSA.

V usage is TRBV9 and J usage is TRBJ2-3, with D maybe TRBD2 (6 bases). This CDR3 is built from 19 residues. The V gene's germline CDR1 is SGDLS and CDR2 YYNGEE. The V gene lost 0 bases and the J gene lost 0 bases, with 20 bases spanning the gap. The DNA of the CDR3 is TGTGCCAGCAGCGTAGGTTTGGCGGGGACTCTCTTTAGCACAGATACGCAGTATTTT. This gives the protein CASSVGLAGTLFSTDTQYF.

The chain links TRBV5-1 to TRBJ2-2, with TRBD1 matching 7 bases. Germline-derived CDR1 and CDR2 are SGHRS and YFSETQ. The CDR3 length is 14 residues. Trimming took 9 bases from V and 2 from J; bases not matched to a gene: 7. The CDR3 sequence is CATSTGENTGELFF. CDR3 coding DNA: TGCGCCACCTCCACAGGGGAAAACACCGGGGAGCTGTTTTTT.

The rearrangement joins TRBV24-1 to TRBJ2-2, with a possible D match to TRBD2 (5 bases). Trimming took off 2 bases at V and 5 bases at J, with 14 bases between the two ends. This CDR3 spans 16 amino acids. Per germline, CDR1 KGHDR and CDR2 SFDVKD. CDR3 loop: CATSDSRAPNTGELFF. CDR3 coding DNA: TGTGCCACCAGTGATTCGAGGGCCCCCAATACCGGGGAGCTGTTTTTT.

This clone occurred once. The chain is built from TRBV5-8 and TRBJ1-4, with 9 bases identical to TRBD1. This CDR3 spans 15 amino acids. Germline V gene lookup returns CDR1 SGHTS and CDR2 YDEGEE. V was pared by 0 bases and J by 5 bases, with 2 bases of the junction left unmatched. CDR3 in DNA: TGTGCCAGCAGCTTGGATGGGACAGGGAATGAAAAACTGTTTTTT. Its translation is CASSLDGTGNEKLFF.

V gene TRBV5-1 combines with J gene TRBJ2-2, with 11 positions matching TRBD2. CDR3 length: 15 residues. Germline-derived CDR1 and CDR2 are SGHRS and YFSETQ. V lost 2 bases and J lost 4; bases outside the gene matches: 1. The CDR3 region is CASSFSGGATGELFF. In nucleotides, the CDR3 is TGCGCCAGCAGCTTTAGCGGGGGGGCCACCGGGGAGCTGTTTTTT.